The entry below gives a single TCR beta chain sequence along with its context. There is no known antigen for this receptor. The junction and the germline gene differ at one end; a read error may be behind it. This entry belongs to a study of blood T cell repertoires in COVID-19 (dated by TCRdb to the early 2020s). In the study overall: Collaborator samples came from the United States, Italy and Spain and covered acute and convalescent phases of COVID-19. The prospective study material was composed of cDNA or gDNA derived from T cells, B-cell-depleted T cells, or PBMCs. Deeply sampled blood TCRbeta repertoires from subjects exposed to, actively infected with, or recovered from COVID-19 were included in the dataset. The repertoires were made available in a free public database intended to serve as a resource for research on the immune response to SARS-CoV-2. Samples came from the ongoing ImmuneRACE study (first 160 participants) plus 1,254 subjects from 6 global collaborators. The sample metadata nearly always contained a de-identified subject ID, COVID-19 status, age in years and sex. Where available, HLA class I and class II types were taken from metadata supplied by the sample provider and were not determined by assay-based typing.

The immunoSEQ Assay, a bias-controlled multiplex PCR, was used to amplify TCRbeta CDR3 regions from genomic DNA. The authors' pipeline ran thus. The number of nucleated cells in each sample was estimated from the amplification of reference gene primers within the assay. To quantify the absolute abundance of each unique TCRbeta CDR3 rearrangement, sequence reads were collapsed and filtered. For each sample, productive Simpson clonality was calculated by taking the square root of Simpson's diversity index across productive rearrangements. Here the immuneACCESS table is served through TCRdb, limited to in-frame sequences with V and J called. Missing clones are a known gap in these copies; in checked studies unresolved V genes cover under half, and the rest lacks a known reason. The V and J calls and clone size come from that table; D and trimming were worked out from the DNA. The sample table shows hundreds of thousands of clones, and 75% to 90% are seen once. The ten largest clones add up to 1.4% of the sample.

Overall study results and their limits: The amount of clinical and demographic metadata varied by source and participant and was provided uncurated.

CDR1 and CDR2 were assigned from the germline V gene (reference sequence) as LNHDA and SQIVND. The CDR3 holds 15 amino acids from the cysteine to the phenylalanine. Here the CDR3 DNA is all that survives: 45 bases in frame from base 1. The collaborating institutions used their own protocols to collect whole blood in K2EDTA tubes. For TCRbeta analysis, collaborators shipped samples as frozen whole blood, isolated PBMCs, or DNA extracted from either of those sample types. This chain is built from TRBV19 and TRBJ1-4; the D segment could be TRBD1, given 5 matching bases. Sequencing was carried out using peripheral blood. The clonotype originates from a woman aged 25 to 39 with active or convalescent COVID-19. The nucleotide sequence reads TGTGCCAGTAGAATAGCGGGGGAACGGGGTGAAAAACTGTTTTTT. Its protein is CASRIAGERGEKLFF.